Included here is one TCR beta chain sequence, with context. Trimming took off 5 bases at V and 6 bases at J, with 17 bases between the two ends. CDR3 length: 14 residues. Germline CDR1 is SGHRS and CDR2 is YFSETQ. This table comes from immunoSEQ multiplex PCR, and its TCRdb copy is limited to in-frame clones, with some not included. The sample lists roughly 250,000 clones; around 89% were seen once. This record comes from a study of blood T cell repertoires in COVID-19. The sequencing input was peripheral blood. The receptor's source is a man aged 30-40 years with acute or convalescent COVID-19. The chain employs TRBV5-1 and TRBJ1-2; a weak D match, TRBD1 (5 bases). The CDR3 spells CASRRGSGDDGYTF. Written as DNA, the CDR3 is TGCGCCAGCAGAAGGGGATCGGGGGACGATGGCTACACCTTC.